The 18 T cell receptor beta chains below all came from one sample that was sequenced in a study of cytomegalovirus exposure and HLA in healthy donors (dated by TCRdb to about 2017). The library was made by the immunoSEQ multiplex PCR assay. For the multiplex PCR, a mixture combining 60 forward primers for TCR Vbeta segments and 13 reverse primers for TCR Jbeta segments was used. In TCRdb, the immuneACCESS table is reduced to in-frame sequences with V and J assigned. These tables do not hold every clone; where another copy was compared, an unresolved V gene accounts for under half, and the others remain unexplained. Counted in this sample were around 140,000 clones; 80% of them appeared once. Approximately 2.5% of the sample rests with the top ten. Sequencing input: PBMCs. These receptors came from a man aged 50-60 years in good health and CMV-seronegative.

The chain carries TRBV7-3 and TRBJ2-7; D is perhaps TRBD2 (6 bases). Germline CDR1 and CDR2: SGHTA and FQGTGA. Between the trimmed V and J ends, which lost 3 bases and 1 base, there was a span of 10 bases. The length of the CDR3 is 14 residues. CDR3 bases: TGTGCCAGCAGCTTGACCGGGACTTCCTACGAGCAGTACTTC. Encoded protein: CASSLTGTSYEQYF.

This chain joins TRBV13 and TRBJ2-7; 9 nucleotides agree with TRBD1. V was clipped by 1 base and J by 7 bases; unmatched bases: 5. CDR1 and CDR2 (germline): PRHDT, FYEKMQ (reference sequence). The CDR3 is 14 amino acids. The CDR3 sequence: CASSLEQGAREQYF. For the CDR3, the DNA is TGTGCCAGCAGCTTAGAACAGGGGGCGAGAGAGCAGTACTTC.

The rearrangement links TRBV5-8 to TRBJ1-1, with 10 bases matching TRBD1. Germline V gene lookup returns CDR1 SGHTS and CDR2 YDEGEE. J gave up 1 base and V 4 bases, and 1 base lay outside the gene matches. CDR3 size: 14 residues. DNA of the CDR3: TGTGCCAGCAGCCGGGACAGGGGGAACACTGAAGCTTTCTTT. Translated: CASSRDRGNTEAFF.

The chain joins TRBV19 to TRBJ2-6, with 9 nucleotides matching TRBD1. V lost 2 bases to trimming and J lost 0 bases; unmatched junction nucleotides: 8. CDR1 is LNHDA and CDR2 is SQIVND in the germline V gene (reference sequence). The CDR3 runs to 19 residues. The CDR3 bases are TGTGCCAGTAGTATAAGACAGGGGGGATCCGCCTCTGGGGCCAACGTCCTGACTTTC. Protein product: CASSIRQGGSASGANVLTF.

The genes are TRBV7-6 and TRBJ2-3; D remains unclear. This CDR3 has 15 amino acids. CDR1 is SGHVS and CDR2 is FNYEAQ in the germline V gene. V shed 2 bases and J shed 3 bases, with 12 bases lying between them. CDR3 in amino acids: CASSLISGSTDTQYF. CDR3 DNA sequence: TGTGCCAGCAGCTTAATTTCAGGATCGACAGATACGCAGTATTTT.

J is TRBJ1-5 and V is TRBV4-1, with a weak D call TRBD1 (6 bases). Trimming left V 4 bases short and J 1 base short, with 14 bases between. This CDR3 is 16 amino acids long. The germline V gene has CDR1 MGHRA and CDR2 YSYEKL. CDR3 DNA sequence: TGCGCCAGCAGCCCTAAAGGGGGTGGAAGCAATCAGCCCCAGCATTTT. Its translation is CASSPKGGGSNQPQHF.

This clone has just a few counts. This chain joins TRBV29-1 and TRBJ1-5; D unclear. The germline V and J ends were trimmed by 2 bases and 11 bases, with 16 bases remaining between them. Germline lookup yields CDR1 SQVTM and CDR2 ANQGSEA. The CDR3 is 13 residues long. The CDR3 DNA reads TGCAGCGTTGAAAGCAGGCCAGGAGGGTCCCAGCATTTT. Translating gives CSVESRPGGSQHF.

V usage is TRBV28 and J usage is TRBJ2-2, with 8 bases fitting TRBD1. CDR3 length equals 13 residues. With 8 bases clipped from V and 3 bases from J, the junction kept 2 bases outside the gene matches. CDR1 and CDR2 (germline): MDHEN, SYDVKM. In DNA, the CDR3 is TGTGCCAGCGTGACAGGGGACACCGGGGAGCTGTTTTTT. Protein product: CASVTGDTGELFF.

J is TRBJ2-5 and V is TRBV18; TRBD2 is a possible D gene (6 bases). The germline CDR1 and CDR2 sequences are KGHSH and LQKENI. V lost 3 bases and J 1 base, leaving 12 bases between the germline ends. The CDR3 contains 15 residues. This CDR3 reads CASSPTAGGQETQYF. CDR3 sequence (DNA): TGTGCCAGCTCACCGACGGCCGGGGGCCAAGAGACCCAGTACTTC.

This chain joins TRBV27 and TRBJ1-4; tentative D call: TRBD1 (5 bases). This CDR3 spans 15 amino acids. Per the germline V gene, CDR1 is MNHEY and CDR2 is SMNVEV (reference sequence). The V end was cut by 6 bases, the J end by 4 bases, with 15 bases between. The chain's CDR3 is CASRLTWQGNEKLFF. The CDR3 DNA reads TGTGCCAGCAGATTAACCTGGCAGGGTAATGAAAAACTGTTTTTT.

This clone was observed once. The CDR3 sequence is CASSLWSGGSYEQYF. The DNA of the CDR3 is TGTGCCAGCAGCTTATGGTCAGGGGGATCCTACGAGCAGTACTTC. The chain combines TRBV7-3 with TRBJ2-7; TRBD1 aligns across 7 bases. The CDR3 has 15 residues. The J segment lost 1 base and the V segment lost 2 bases, leaving 5 bases of the junction unmatched. Germline V gives CDR1 SGHTA, CDR2 FQGTGA.

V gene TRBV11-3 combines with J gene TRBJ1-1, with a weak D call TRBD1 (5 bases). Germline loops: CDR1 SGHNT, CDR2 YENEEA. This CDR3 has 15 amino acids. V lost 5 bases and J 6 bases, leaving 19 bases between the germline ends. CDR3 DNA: TGTGCCAGCAGCCAGACCGCGGGGACGGGGCCTGAAGCTTTCTTT. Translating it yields CASSQTAGTGPEAFF. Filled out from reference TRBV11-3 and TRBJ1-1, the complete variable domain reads EAGVVQSPRYKIIEKKQPVAFWCNPISGHNTLYWYLQNLGQGPELLIRYENEEAVDDSQLPKDRFSAERLKGVDSTLKIQPAELGDSAVYLCASSQTAGTGPEAFFGQGTRLTVV.

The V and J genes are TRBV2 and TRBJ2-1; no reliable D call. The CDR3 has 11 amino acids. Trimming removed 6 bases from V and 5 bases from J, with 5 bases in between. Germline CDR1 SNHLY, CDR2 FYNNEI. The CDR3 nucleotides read TGTGCCAGCAGATTAGACAATGAGCAGTTCTTC. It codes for CASRLDNEQFF.

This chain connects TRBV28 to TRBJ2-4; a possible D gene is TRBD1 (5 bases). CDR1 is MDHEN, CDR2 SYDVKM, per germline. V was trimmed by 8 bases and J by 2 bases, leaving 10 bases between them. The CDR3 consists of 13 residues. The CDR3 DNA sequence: TGTGCCAGCCTCCCAGGGACCAAAAACATTCAGTACTTC. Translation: CASLPGTKNIQYF.

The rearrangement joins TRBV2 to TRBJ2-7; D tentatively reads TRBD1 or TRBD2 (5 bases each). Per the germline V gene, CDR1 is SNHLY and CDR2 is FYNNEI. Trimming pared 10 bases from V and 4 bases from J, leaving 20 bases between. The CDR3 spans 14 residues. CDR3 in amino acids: CATRAAPSRYEQYF. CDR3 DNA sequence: TGTGCCACCAGGGCCGCGCCTAGCCGATACGAGCAGTACTTC.

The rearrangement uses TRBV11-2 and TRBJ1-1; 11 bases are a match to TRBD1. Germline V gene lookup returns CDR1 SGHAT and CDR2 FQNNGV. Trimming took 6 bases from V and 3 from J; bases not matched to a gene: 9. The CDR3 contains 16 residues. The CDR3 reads CASRRTGGPGDTEAFF. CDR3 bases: TGTGCCAGCAGAAGGACAGGGGGCCCTGGGGACACTGAAGCTTTCTTT.

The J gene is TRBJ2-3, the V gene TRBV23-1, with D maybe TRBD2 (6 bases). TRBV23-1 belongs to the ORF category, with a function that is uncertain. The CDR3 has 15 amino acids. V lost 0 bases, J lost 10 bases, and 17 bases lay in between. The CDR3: CASSQSCEETGAQYF. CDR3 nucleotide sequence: TGCGCCAGCAGTCAATCCTGTGAAGAGACGGGGGCGCAGTATTTT.

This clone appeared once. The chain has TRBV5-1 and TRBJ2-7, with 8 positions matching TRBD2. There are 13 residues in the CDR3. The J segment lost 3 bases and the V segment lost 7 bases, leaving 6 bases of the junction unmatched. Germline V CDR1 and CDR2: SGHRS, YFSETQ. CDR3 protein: CASPAGAVYEQYF. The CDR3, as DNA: TGCGCCAGCCCAGCGGGAGCCGTCTACGAGCAGTACTTC.